Detailed here is one T cell receptor (beta chain). Its antigen is unidentified. The J segment lost 7 bases and the V segment lost 2 bases, leaving 10 bases of the junction unmatched. The CDR3 has 18 residues. CDR1 and CDR2 from the germline V gene are LNHDA and SQIVND (reference sequence). This specimen belongs to a study of T cells after yellow fever vaccination. Study results and limitations: Faster peaking, at day 5 versus 15, marked a secondary response that was weaker.

They built TCR cDNA with 5'RACE template switching, a step that put in a universal primer site and UMIs. TCRdb re-called the 5' RACE reads with MiXCR, one entry per CDR3 protein. Here the sample spans some 250,000 distinct CDR3 sequences, roughly 7.2% being singletons. The rearrangement joins TRBV19 to TRBJ2-1; 14 positions agree with TRBD2. This TCR was recovered from a man aged 25-40 years who received the YFV17D yellow fever vaccine. Here the sequenced sample was CD4+ T cells sorted from PBMCs, taken 15 days after the yellow fever booster vaccination. This CDR3 is CASSIRLAGGPLGNEQFF. The DNA for the CDR3 is TGTGCCAGTAGTATAAGACTAGCGGGAGGGCCGTTGGGGAATGAGCAGTTCTTC.